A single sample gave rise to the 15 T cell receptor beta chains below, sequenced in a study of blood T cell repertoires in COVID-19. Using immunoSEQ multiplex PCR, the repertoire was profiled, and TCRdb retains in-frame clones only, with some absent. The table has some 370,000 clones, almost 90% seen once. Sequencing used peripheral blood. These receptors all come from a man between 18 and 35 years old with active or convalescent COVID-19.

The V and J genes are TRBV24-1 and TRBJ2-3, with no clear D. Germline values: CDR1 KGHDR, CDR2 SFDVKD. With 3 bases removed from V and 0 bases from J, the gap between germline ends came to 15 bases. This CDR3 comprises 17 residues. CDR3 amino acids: CATSDGTAKTSTDTQYF. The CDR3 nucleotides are TGTGCCACCAGTGATGGTACAGCAAAAACTAGCACAGATACGCAGTATTTT.

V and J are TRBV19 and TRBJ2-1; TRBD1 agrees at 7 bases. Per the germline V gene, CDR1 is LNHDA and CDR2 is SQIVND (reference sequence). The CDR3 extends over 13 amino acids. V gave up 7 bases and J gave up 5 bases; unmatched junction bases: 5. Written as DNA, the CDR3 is TGTGCCAGTACTCCGGGACAGAACAATGAGCAGTTCTTC. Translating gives CASTPGQNNEQFF. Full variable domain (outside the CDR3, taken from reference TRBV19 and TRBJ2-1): DGGITQSPKYLFRKEGQNVTLSCEQNLNHDAMYWYRQDPGQGLRLIYYSQIVNDFQKGDIAEGYSVSREKKESFPLTVTSAQKNPTAFYLCASTPGQNNEQFFGPGTRLTVL.

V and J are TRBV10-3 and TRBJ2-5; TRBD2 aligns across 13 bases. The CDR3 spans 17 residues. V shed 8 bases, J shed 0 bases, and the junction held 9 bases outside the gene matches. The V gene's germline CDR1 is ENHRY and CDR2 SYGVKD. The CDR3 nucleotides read TGTGCCATCTACCAGGGGGGACTAGCGGGGTACCAAGAGACCCAGTACTTC. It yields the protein CAIYQGGLAGYQETQYF.

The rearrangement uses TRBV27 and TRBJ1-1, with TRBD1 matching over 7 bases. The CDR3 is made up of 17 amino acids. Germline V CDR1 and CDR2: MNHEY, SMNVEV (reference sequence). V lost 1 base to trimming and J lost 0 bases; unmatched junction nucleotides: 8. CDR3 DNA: TGTGCCAGCAGTTTATACGGGACAGACCCAATGAACACTGAAGCTTTCTTT. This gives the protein CASSLYGTDPMNTEAFF.

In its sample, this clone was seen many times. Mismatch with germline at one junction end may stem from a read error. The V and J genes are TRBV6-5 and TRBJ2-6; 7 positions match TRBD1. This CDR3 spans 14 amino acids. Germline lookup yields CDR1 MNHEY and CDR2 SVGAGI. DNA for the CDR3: TGTGCCAGCAGGACAGGGTCTGGGGCCAACGTGCTGACTTTC. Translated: CASRTGSGANVLTF.

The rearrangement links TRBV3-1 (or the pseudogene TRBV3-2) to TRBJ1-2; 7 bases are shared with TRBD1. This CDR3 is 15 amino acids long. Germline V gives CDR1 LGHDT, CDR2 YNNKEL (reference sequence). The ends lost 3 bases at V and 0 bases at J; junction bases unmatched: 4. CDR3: CASSQDRLSNYGYTF. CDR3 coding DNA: TGTGCCAGCAGCCAGGACAGGCTCTCTAACTATGGCTACACCTTC.

As DNA, the CDR3 is TGTGCCAGTAGAACCGGGACTAGCTCACTGAATGAGCAGTTCTTC. Protein: CASRTGTSSLNEQFF. The chain combines TRBV19 with TRBJ2-1, with 9 nucleotides matching TRBD2. CDR1 is LNHDA and CDR2 is SQIVND in the germline V gene (reference sequence). The CDR3 totals 15 residues. Trimming removed 6 bases from V and 7 bases from J; junction bases left unmatched: 10.

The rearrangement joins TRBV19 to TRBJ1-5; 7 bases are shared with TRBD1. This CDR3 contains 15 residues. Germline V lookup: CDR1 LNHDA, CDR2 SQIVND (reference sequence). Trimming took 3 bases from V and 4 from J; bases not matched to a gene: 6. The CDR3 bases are TGTGCCAGTAGTATCTTTGGGACAGAGAATCAGCCCCAGCATTTT. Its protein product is CASSIFGTENQPQHF.

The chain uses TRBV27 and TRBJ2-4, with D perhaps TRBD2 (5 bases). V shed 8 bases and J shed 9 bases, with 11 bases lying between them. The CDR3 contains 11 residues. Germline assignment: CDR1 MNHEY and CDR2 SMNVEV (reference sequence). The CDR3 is CASRYGGIQYF. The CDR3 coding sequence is TGTGCCAGCCGTTACGGAGGCATTCAGTACTTC.

CDR3 in DNA: TGTGCCAGTAGTCCCCGACAGGGGGCCTTTGAAAAACTGTTTTTT. Amino acids: CASSPRQGAFEKLFF. V and J are TRBV19 and TRBJ1-4; 10 bases map to TRBD1. Germline-derived CDR1 and CDR2 are LNHDA and SQIVND (reference sequence). This CDR3 region has 15 residues. V lost 5 bases, J lost 7 bases, and 7 bases stayed unmatched.

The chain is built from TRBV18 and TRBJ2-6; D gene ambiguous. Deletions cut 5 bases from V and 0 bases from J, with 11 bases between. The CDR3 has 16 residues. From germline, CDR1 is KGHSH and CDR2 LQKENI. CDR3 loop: CASSSDTASGANVLTF. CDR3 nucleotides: TGTGCCAGCTCATCCGACACCGCCTCTGGGGCCAACGTCCTGACTTTC.

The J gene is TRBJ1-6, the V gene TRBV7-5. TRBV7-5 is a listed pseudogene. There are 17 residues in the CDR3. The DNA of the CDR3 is TGTGCCAGAAGCGGGGGACTCTCTTGCTCCTATAATTCACCCCTCCACTTT. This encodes CARSGGLSCSYNSPLHF.

CDR3 nucleotides: TGTGCCAGCACCCTAGGGACAGCGAGCTCCTACGAGCAGTACTTC. It encodes CASTLGTASSYEQYF. The chain couples TRBV28 to TRBJ2-7, with 7 bases aligning to TRBD1. Looked up from germline, CDR1 is MDHEN and CDR2 is SYDVKM. Losses at the gene ends were 7 bases for V and 0 bases for J; bases not matched to a gene: 9. There are 15 residues in the CDR3.

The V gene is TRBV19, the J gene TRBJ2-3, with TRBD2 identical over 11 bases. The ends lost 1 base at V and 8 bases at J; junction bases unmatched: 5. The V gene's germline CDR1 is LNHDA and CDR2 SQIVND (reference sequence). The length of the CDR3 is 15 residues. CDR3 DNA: TGTGCCAGTAGTATAGTCACTAGCGGGGGTGCTACGCAGTATTTT. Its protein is CASSIVTSGGATQYF.

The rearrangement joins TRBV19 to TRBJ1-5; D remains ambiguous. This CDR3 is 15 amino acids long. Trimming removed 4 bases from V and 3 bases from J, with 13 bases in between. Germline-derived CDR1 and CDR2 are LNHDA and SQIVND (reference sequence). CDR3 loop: CASSTVAAFNQPQHF. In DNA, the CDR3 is TGTGCCAGTAGTACAGTAGCAGCTTTCAATCAGCCCCAGCATTTT.